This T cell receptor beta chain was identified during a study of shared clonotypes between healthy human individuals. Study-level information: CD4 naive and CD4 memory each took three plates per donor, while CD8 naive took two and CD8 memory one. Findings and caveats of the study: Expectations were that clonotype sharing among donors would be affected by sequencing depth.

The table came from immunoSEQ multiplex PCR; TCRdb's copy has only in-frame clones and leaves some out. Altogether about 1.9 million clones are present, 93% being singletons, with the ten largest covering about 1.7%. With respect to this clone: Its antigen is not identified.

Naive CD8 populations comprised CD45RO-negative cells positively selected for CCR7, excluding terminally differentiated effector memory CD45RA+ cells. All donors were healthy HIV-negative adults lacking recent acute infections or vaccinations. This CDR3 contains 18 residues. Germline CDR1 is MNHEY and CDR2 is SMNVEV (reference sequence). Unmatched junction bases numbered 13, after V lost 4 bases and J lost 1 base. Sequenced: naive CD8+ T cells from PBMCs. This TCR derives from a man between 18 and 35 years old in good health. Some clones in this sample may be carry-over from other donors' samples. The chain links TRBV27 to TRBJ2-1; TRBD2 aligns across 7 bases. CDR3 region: CASSSRILSGKSYNEQFF. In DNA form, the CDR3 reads TGTGCCAGCAGTTCGAGGATCCTAAGCGGGAAGTCCTACAATGAGCAGTTCTTC.